These 25 T cell receptor beta chains were all obtained from the same sample, sequenced in a study of blood T cell repertoires in COVID-19. TCRdb keeps only in-frame clones here, not all; method: immunoSEQ multiplex PCR. The top ten clones hold around 3.3% of a sample with roughly 200,000 clones, approximately 85% of them seen once. Sequencing was performed on peripheral blood. These receptors all come from a man aged 55-75 years with acute or convalescent COVID-19.

The chain has TRBV18 and TRBJ2-7, with D uncertain. Germline V gene lookup returns CDR1 KGHSH and CDR2 LQKENI. This CDR3 has 11 amino acids. V lost 2 bases, J lost 6 bases, and 5 bases lay in between. The CDR3 nucleotides are TGTGCCAGCTCACCATTTAGCGAGCAGTACTTC. Encoded protein: CASSPFSEQYF.

This chain connects TRBV5-1 to TRBJ1-1, with a weak D call TRBD1 (6 bases). The CDR3 is made up of 16 amino acids. The V gene's germline CDR1 is SGHRS and CDR2 YFSETQ. The V gene lost 5 bases and the J gene lost 1 base, with 18 bases spanning the gap. This CDR3 is CASRETGTRGNTEAFF. The CDR3 DNA is TGCGCCAGCAGAGAGACAGGTACTAGGGGGAACACTGAAGCTTTCTTT.

This clone was counted a single time. This rearrangement joins TRBV7-2 to TRBJ2-1, with D possibly matching TRBD2 (5 bases). Looked up from germline, CDR1 is SGHTA and CDR2 is FQGNSA. This CDR3 comprises 15 residues. The germline V and J ends were trimmed by 2 bases and 3 bases, with 11 bases remaining between them. The CDR3 is CASSLRGFDYNEQFF. The CDR3 nucleotides read TGTGCCAGCAGCTTACGCGGGTTCGACTACAATGAGCAGTTCTTC.

J is TRBJ2-1 and V is TRBV29-1; maybe TRBD2 (5 bases). The CDR3 consists of 13 residues. Per the germline V gene, CDR1 is SQVTM and CDR2 is ANQGSEA. Trimming pared 4 bases from V and 9 bases from J, leaving 16 bases between. The CDR3 region is CSVGKPLAGEQFF. Here the CDR3 DNA reads TGCAGCGTTGGGAAACCTCTAGCAGGTGAGCAGTTCTTC.

This clone occurred once. The chain employs TRBV5-1 and TRBJ2-1; D perhaps matches TRBD1 (5 bases). Trimming left V 4 bases short and J 8 bases short, with 10 bases between. There are 12 residues in the CDR3. Germline assignment: CDR1 SGHRS and CDR2 YFSETQ. CDR3 residues: CASSDRGDEQFF. The CDR3 coding sequence is TGCGCCAGCAGCGATAGGGGCGATGAGCAGTTCTTC.

The rearrangement links TRBV7-2 to TRBJ2-7; 9 nucleotides match TRBD2. CDR1 is SGHTA, CDR2 FQGNSA, per germline. Trimming took 5 bases from V and 2 from J; bases not matched to a gene: 4. This CDR3 has 14 amino acids. The CDR3 DNA sequence: TGTGCCAGCAGCCCCCTAGCGGGGACCTACGAGCAGTACTTC. Translating it yields CASSPLAGTYEQYF.

This clone was seen only once. The chain joins TRBV28 to TRBJ2-5, with 13 bases lining up with TRBD2. The CDR3 spans 13 residues. Per germline, CDR1 MDHEN and CDR2 SYDVKM. J lost 4 bases, V lost 11 bases, and 4 bases had no gene match. CDR3 sequence reads: CAGGLAGVETQYF. In DNA form, the CDR3 reads TGTGCCGGTGGACTAGCGGGAGTAGAGACCCAGTACTTC.

The chain joins TRBV27 to TRBJ2-3, with 9 positions matching TRBD1. There are 15 residues in the CDR3. The germline CDR1 and CDR2 sequences are MNHEY and SMNVEV (reference sequence). The V and J ends lost 2 bases and 2 bases, in that order; junction bases with no gene match: 2. CDR3 DNA: TGTGCCAGCAGTTTAGGGACAGGGAACACAGATACGCAGTATTTT. Protein product: CASSLGTGNTDTQYF.

The V gene is TRBV19, the J gene TRBJ1-5; possibly TRBD1 for D (5 bases). The CDR3 runs to 16 residues. Trimming removed 2 bases from V and 2 bases from J, with 13 bases in between. Germline values: CDR1 LNHDA, CDR2 SQIVND (reference sequence). The CDR3 protein is CASSIRPGGGNQPQHF. CDR3 coding DNA: TGTGCCAGTAGTATACGCCCGGGGGGGGGCAATCAGCCCCAGCATTTT.

The V and J genes are TRBV15 and TRBJ2-5, with D possibly matching TRBD2 (6 bases). The CDR3 extends over 14 amino acids. Germline CDR1 LNHNV, CDR2 YYDKDF (reference sequence). V lost 6 bases and J lost 3, with 14 bases in between. Here the CDR3 DNA reads TGTGCCACCAGGCGGGACGCCGCCGAAGAGACCCAGTACTTC. The encoded protein is CATRRDAAEETQYF.

This clone was seen only a few times. The V and J genes are TRBV24-1 and TRBJ1-1; a possible D gene is TRBD1 (6 bases). The CDR3 is 14 residues long. Trimming removed 3 bases from V and 7 bases from J, with 14 bases in between. CDR1 and CDR2 from the germline V gene are KGHDR and SFDVKD. This CDR3 reads CATSDPGTRSEAFF. CDR3 DNA sequence: TGTGCCACCAGTGATCCCGGGACAAGGAGTGAAGCTTTCTTT.

CDR3 protein: CASSEVAGAYNEQFF. The CDR3 coding sequence is TGTGCCAGCAGTGAAGTAGCGGGAGCCTACAATGAGCAGTTCTTC. This chain joins TRBV6-4 and TRBJ2-1; TRBD2 agrees at 9 bases. The J segment lost 2 bases and the V segment lost 3 bases, leaving 2 bases of the junction unmatched. The CDR3 consists of 15 residues. Germline V lookup: CDR1 MRHNA, CDR2 SNTAGT.

The rearrangement joins TRBV29-1 to TRBJ2-7; 10 positions match TRBD2. Trimming at V came to 4 bases and at J to 3 bases, leaving 15 bases not matched to a gene. Germline-derived CDR1 and CDR2 are SQVTM and ANQGSEA. This CDR3 is 17 amino acids long. The CDR3 coding sequence is TGCAGCGTTGCACCCGGGGGGCTAGCGGGGGACATCTACGAGCAGTACTTC. This codes for CSVAPGGLAGDIYEQYF.

The chain employs TRBV4-3 and TRBJ2-2; 8 nucleotides match TRBD2. The length of the CDR3 is 16 residues. V shed 0 bases, J shed 5 bases, and the junction held 5 bases outside the gene matches. Germline V CDR1 and CDR2: LGHNA, YSLEER. The CDR3 DNA sequence: TGCGCCAGCAGCCAAGAAGGCGGGGGGCAGACCGGGGAGCTGTTTTTT. Translation gives CASSQEGGGQTGELFF.

The chain is built from TRBV30 and TRBJ2-7, with TRBD2 identical over 8 bases. With 4 bases clipped from V and 5 bases from J, the junction kept 7 bases outside the gene matches. The CDR3 is 13 residues long. CDR1 and CDR2 (germline): GTSNPN, SVGIG (reference sequence). The DNA for the CDR3 is TGTGCCTGGACCAGACTAGCGATGAACGAGCAGTACTTC. Translating it yields CAWTRLAMNEQYF.

The CDR3 DNA follows: TGTGCCAGCAGCTTAGCGTCTAGCGGCTACGAGCAGTACTTC. The encoded protein is CASSLASSGYEQYF. The rearrangement links TRBV7-2 to TRBJ2-7, with 7 nucleotides matching TRBD2. CDR1 and CDR2 from the germline V gene are SGHTA and FQGNSA. This CDR3 has 14 residues. With 0 bases clipped from V and 3 bases from J, the junction kept 2 bases outside the gene matches.

This clone was detected only a few times. This chain links TRBV29-1 with TRBJ2-2; TRBD1 matches at 7 bases. Losses at the gene ends were 7 bases for V and 4 bases for J; bases not matched to a gene: 6. The germline V gene encodes CDR1 SQVTM and CDR2 ANQGSEA. The CDR3 covers 13 residues. As DNA, the CDR3 is TGCAGCGCTGGGACAGTTGGCACCGGGGAGCTGTTTTTT. Translating it yields CSAGTVGTGELFF.

J is TRBJ2-6 and V is TRBV9; 9 nucleotides agree with TRBD2. Germline V gene lookup returns CDR1 SGDLS and CDR2 YYNGEE. V trimming: 0 bases; J trimming: 3 bases; junction bases outside the gene matches: 4. CDR3 length: 17 amino acids. The CDR3 sequence is CASSVARTSVGANVLTF. The CDR3 DNA sequence: TGTGCCAGCAGCGTAGCTCGGACTAGCGTTGGGGCCAACGTCCTGACTTTC. The full variable domain, completed using reference TRBV9 and TRBJ2-6, is DSGVTQTPKHLITATGQRVTLRCSPRSGDLSVYWYQQSLDQGLQFLIQYYNGEERAKGNILERFSAQQFPDLHSELNLSSLELGDSALYFCASSVARTSVGANVLTFGAGSRLTVL.

The chain employs TRBV18 and TRBJ1-6; D might be TRBD1 (6 bases). The V end lost 1 base, the J end lost 8 bases, and 12 bases lay between the germline ends. The CDR3 loop spans 15 amino acids. The germline CDR1 and CDR2 sequences are KGHSH and LQKENI. CDR3 nucleotide sequence: TGTGCCAGCTCACCACAGAGGGACAATTATTCACCCCTCCACTTT. Translation: CASSPQRDNYSPLHF.

V usage is TRBV5-6 and J usage is TRBJ2-5; TRBD1 matches at 10 bases. Germline CDR1 SGHDT, CDR2 YYEEEE. The V gene end was trimmed by 2 bases and the J gene end by 1 base; junction bases not matched to a gene: 5. The CDR3 totals 16 residues. The DNA for the CDR3 is TGTGCCAGCAGCTTTAGGGACAGGGGTTTCCAAGAGACCCAGTACTTC. It translates to CASSFRDRGFQETQYF.

This clone was seen at least ten times. V is TRBV7-9 and J is TRBJ2-7, with TRBD1 matching 8 bases. The CDR3 contains 14 residues. From germline, CDR1 is SEHNR and CDR2 FQNEAQ (reference sequence). Germline trimming cut 7 bases from V and 2 bases from J; bases unmatched to any gene: 7. CDR3 sequence: CASTWDRNPYEQYF. The CDR3 DNA reads TGTGCCAGCACCTGGGACAGGAACCCCTACGAGCAGTACTTC.

V usage is TRBV10-3 and J usage is TRBJ1-5, with 7 bases fitting TRBD1. The CDR3 is 13 residues long. Germline-derived CDR1 and CDR2 are ENHRY and SYGVKD. After removal of 8 bases from V and 3 bases from J, the junction contained 4 bases not matched to a gene. For the CDR3, the DNA is TGTGCCATCTCTGGACAGGTCAATCAGCCCCAGCATTTT. It codes for CAISGQVNQPQHF.

The J gene is TRBJ2-1, the V gene TRBV28, with 15 positions matching TRBD2. Trimming at V came to 4 bases and at J to 0 bases, leaving 10 bases not matched to a gene. The CDR3 is made up of 20 amino acids. CDR1 is MDHEN and CDR2 is SYDVKM in the germline V gene. CDR3 sequence reads: CASSSGTSGRTILSYNEQFF. CDR3 bases: TGTGCCAGCAGTTCGGGGACTAGCGGGAGGACCATCCTCTCCTACAATGAGCAGTTCTTC.

J is TRBJ1-2 and V is TRBV27; D uncertain. The CDR3 length is 16 residues. V lost 5 bases and J lost 0, with 16 bases in between. CDR1 MNHEY and CDR2 SMNVEV come from the germline V gene (reference sequence). CDR3 region: CASSVKQQQANYGYTF. As DNA, the CDR3 is TGTGCCAGCAGTGTCAAACAACAGCAAGCTAACTATGGCTACACCTTC.

Points on this clone: The sample contains more than one DNA sequence encoding this CDR3. The rearrangement joins TRBV3-1 (or the pseudogene TRBV3-2) to TRBJ2-1; D gene unclear. V gave up 0 bases and J gave up 2 bases, with 8 bases separating them. Germline lookup yields CDR1 LGHDT and CDR2 YNNKEL (reference sequence). The CDR3 covers 15 residues. CDR3 sequence reads: CASSQEGGPYNEQFF. Written as DNA, the CDR3 is TGTGCCAGCAGCCAAGAAGGCGGCCCCTACAATGAGCAGTTCTTC.